This is a list of T cell receptor beta chains from one sample in a study of T cell responses to AZD1222 COVID-19 vaccine. TCRdb's table, derived via immunoSEQ multiplex PCR, lists solely in-frame clones and lacks some. This sample has over 150,000 clones, with roughly 87% found just once. The material sequenced was peripheral blood, taken on day 0 of AZD1222 vaccination. The origin of the receptors is an adult in good health. Both conserved end residues are part of each CDR3. Fields, in order: D gene, clone size, V gene, J gene, CDR3 protein, CDR3 DNA. The D gene is left open where the match is weak. Clone size is shown for a subset of rows, as once, few, many or a class of expanded clone.

-	-	TRBV7-8	TRBJ2-2	CASSLYVPTAGTGELFF	TGTGCCAGCAGCTTATATGTCCCCACGGCCGGCACCGGGGAGCTGTTTTTT
-	-	TRBV7-8	TRBJ1-2	CASSLRRGQAYGYTF	TGTGCCAGCAGCTTACGTCGGGGGCAGGCCTACGGCTACACCTTC
TRBD2	-	TRBV28	TRBJ2-7	CASSFGTSAIWEQYF	TGTGCCAGCAGTTTTGGGACTAGCGCCATTTGGGAGCAGTACTTC
-	few	TRBV18	TRBJ1-5	CASSPGSGPGNQPQHF	TGTGCCAGCTCACCGGGCTCCGGTCCGGGCAATCAGCCCCAGCATTTT
-	-	TRBV5-8	TRBJ2-3	CASSRSGADTQYF	TGTGCCAGCAGCCGCTCAGGGGCAGATACGCAGTATTTT
TRBD1	-	TRBV18	TRBJ2-3	CASSPPDRGYTDTQYF	TGTGCCAGCTCACCACCGGACAGGGGGTACACAGATACGCAGTATTTT
-	once	TRBV6-6	TRBJ1-1	CASQIDEGGTEAFF	TGTGCCAGTCAGATCGACGAGGGAGGGACTGAAGCTTTCTTT
-	-	TRBV28	TRBJ1-2	CASSLRQVYGYTF	TGTGCCAGCAGTTTGCGTCAGGTCTATGGCTACACCTTC
-	-	TRBV29-1	TRBJ1-2	CSATDRNYGYTF	TGCAGCGCTACAGACAGGAACTATGGCTACACCTTC
TRBD2	-	TRBV9	TRBJ2-7	CASSVVAGTPFSYEQYF	TGTGCCAGCAGCGTAGTAGCGGGGACACCCTTCTCCTACGAGCAGTACTTC
-	-	TRBV29-1	TRBJ2-1	CSIRDFDSYNEQFF	TGCAGCATACGGGACTTCGACTCCTACAATGAGCAGTTCTTC
TRBD1	once	TRBV10-3	TRBJ1-6	CATTGTGDSPLHF	TGTGCCACCACCGGGACAGGGGATTCACCCCTCCACTTT
-	-	TRBV30	TRBJ1-1	CAWVWGSGNTEAFF	TGTGCCTGGGTCTGGGGGTCGGGGAACACTGAAGCTTTCTTT
-	-	TRBV12-5	TRBJ2-1	CASGLGASAYNEQFF	TGTGCTAGTGGTTTGGGGGCTTCTGCCTACAATGAGCAGTTCTTC
-	-	TRBV6-5	TRBJ1-5	CASSHSNRVWNQPQHF	TGTGCCAGCAGTCACTCTAACAGGGTATGGAATCAGCCCCAGCATTTT
TRBD1	-	TRBV5-4	TRBJ1-1	CASSSTGTGPNTEAFF	TGTGCCAGCAGCTCAACCGGGACAGGTCCGAACACTGAAGCTTTCTTT
-	-	TRBV6-5	TRBJ2-7	CASTTATGTPRQYF	TGTGCCAGCACCACGGCAACCGGGACGCCTAGGCAGTACTTC